These T cell receptor beta chains were read from a single sample in a study of T cells in Graves' hyperthyroidism and ophthalmopathy. Each CDR3 protein is one row after TCRdb ran MiXCR on the multiplex PCR reads. The table lists about 480,000 distinct CDR3 sequences, roughly 24% of them singletons. Sequencing used blood. The receptors were sampled from a woman aged 25 to 39 with Graves' ophthalmopathy. The conserved cysteine and the conserved F or W are not part of the CDR3 here. A D gene is named only where the DNA matches it firmly. A row's size may be missing; if present it is once, few, many or a size class.

TRBV5-8,NA,NA,ASSRHTDY
TRBV12-3/TRBV12-4,TRBD1,NA,ASSPLARGRGGYT
TRBV6-1,NA,few,ASSEARLGFQETQY
TRBV7-3,TRBD2,NA,ASSLSSLAAEQY
TRBV7-3,NA,NA,ASSLGAGNEAF
TRBV12-3/TRBV12-4,NA,many,ASSWNSPLH
TRBV19,TRBD1,few,ASSRSRDRGNTIY
TRBV12-3/TRBV12-4,TRBD2,many,ASSLAEETQY
TRBV12-3/TRBV12-4,NA,NA,ASSFWDKETQY
TRBV10-1,NA,NA,ASSEDSLQETQY
TRBV7-9,TRBD1,few,AAGTDYGYT
TRBV6-5,NA,many,ASSYSGMSNQPQH
TRBV27,NA,NA,ASSRSGGPALGGYT
TRBV27,NA,NA,ASRGTGAVNYGYT
TRBV5-6,NA,many,ASRLAPAGGYT
TRBV20-1,NA,many,SARVTGTSGGEQY